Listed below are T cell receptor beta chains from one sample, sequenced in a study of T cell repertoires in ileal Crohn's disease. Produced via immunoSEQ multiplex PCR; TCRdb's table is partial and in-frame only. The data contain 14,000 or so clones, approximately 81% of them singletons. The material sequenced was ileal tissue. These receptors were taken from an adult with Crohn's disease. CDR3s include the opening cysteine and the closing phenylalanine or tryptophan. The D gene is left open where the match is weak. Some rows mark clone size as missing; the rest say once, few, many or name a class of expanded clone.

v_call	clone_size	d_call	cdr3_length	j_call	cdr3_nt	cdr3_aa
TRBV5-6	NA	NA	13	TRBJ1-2	TGTGCCAGCAGCCTCGGACAGAACTATGGCTACACCTTC	CASSLGQNYGYTF
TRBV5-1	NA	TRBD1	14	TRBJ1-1	TGCGCCAGCAGCTTGGAGGCAGGGGGGACTGAAGCTTTCTTT	CASSLEAGGTEAFF
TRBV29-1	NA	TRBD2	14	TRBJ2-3	TGCAGCGCGAGGGGGACTAGCGGGGCAGATACGCAGTATTTT	CSARGTSGADTQYF
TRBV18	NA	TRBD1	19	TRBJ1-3	TGTGCCAGCTCGCAGGTTTCCGCACAGGGGGCTCTCTCTGGAAACACCATATATTTT	CASSQVSAQGALSGNTIYF
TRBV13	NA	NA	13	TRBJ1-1	TGTGCCAGCAGTCTGAGACTCGTACCTGAAGCTTTCTTT	CASSLRLVPEAFF
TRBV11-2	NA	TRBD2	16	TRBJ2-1	TGTGCCAGCAGCTATGACAGGGCTAGCGGGAGTGATGAGCAGTTCTTC	CASSYDRASGSDEQFF
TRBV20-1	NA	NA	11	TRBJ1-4	TGCAGTGCTAAGAGTCAAGGAGAACTGTTTTTT	CSAKSQGELFF
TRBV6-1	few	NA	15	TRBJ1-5	TGTGCCAGCAGCCCGACAGGAGGCATCAATCAGCCCCAGCATTTT	CASSPTGGINQPQHF
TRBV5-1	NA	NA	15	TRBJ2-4	TGCGCCAGCAGCTTGGAAGCGGTTGCCAAAAACATTCAGTACTTC	CASSLEAVAKNIQYF
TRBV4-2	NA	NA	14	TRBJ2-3	TGTGCCAGCAGCCAAGAGATCCAGACAGATACGCAGTATTTT	CASSQEIQTDTQYF
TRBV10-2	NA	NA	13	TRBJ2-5	TGCGCCAGCAGTGAGAATCAGAGGGAGACCCAGTACTTC	CASSENQRETQYF
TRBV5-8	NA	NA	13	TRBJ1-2	TGTGCCAGCAGCGCGAAAGGGGTTCGCGGCTACACCTTC	CASSAKGVRGYTF
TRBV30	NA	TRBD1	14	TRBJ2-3	TGTGCCTGGAGTGTACGGACAGGGTTGGATACGCAGTATTTT	CAWSVRTGLDTQYF
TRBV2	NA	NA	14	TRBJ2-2	TGTGCCAGCAGTGGGAGTGCGAACACCGGGGAGCTGTTTTTT	CASSGSANTGELFF
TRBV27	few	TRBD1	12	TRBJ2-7	TGTGCCGCCGGGACAGGGGGCCACGAGCAGTACTTC	CAAGTGGHEQYF
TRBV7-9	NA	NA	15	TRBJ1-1	TGTGCCAGCAGCCCGCAAGACAGGACGAACACTGAAGCTTTCTTT	CASSPQDRTNTEAFF
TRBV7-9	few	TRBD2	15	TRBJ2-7	TGTGCCAGCAGCCCCTACAGCGGGACTTTCTACGAGCAGTACTTC	CASSPYSGTFYEQYF
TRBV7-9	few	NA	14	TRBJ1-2	TGTGCCAGCAGCCCAGCGCGCGAGGCCGGTGGCTACACCTTC	CASSPAREAGGYTF
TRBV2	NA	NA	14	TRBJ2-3	TGTGCCAGCAGTGGCGGCGAGATCACAGATACGCAGTATTTT	CASSGGEITDTQYF
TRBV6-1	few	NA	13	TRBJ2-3	TGTGCCAGCAGTGGCTATTTATCGGATACGCAGTATTTT	CASSGYLSDTQYF
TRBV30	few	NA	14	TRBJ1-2	TGTGCCTGGAGTGTACGAGACAGCAACTATGGCTACACCTTC	CAWSVRDSNYGYTF
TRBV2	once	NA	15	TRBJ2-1	TGTGCCAGCAGTGAAGATCGGGGATCCTACAATGAGCAGTTCTTC	CASSEDRGSYNEQFF
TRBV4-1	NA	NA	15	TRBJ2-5	TGCGCCAGCAGCCTCGACTGGCCCCGGCAAGAGACCCAGTACTTC	CASSLDWPRQETQYF
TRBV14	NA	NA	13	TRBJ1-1	TGTGCCAGCAGCCCCTTCCGGAACACTGAAGCTTTCTTT	CASSPFRNTEAFF
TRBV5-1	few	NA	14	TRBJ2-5	TGCGCCAGCAACCCTACGGGGGGCTGGGAGACCCAGTACTTC	CASNPTGGWETQYF
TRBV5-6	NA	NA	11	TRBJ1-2	TGTGCCAGCAGCTCCTCAGGGCAGTACACCTTC	CASSSSGQYTF
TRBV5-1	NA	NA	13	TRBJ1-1	TGCGCCAGCAGCTTAAGTCAGAGGACTGAAGCTTTCTTT	CASSLSQRTEAFF
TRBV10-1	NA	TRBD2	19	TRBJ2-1	TGCGCCAGCAGTGGCGTTAACGAGCGGGAGGGCCGGGCAGACAATGAGCAGTTCTTC	CASSGVNEREGRADNEQFF
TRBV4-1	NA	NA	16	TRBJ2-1	TGCGCCAGCAGCCAAGGGGTAGGCACTACCTACAATGAGCAGTTCTTC	CASSQGVGTTYNEQFF